The TCR beta chain described here comes from a study of CD8 T cells in ankylosing spondylitis. Whole-study results and caveats: A TCR beta motif made of fewer than 10 highly homologous variants seemed typical of ankylosing spondylitis blood. Certain motif variants had earlier been reported in reactive arthritis synovial fluid and blood.

With regard to this clonotype: What it recognizes is unknown.

The CDR3 extends over 13 amino acids. V shed 3 bases, J shed 4 bases, and the junction held 1 base outside the gene matches. The germline V gene has CDR1 MGHRA and CDR2 YSYEKL. TCRdb re-analysed the 5' RACE reads in MiXCR, keeping a single row per CDR3 protein. The repertoire has roughly 670,000 distinct CDR3 sequences, around 17% of them found once; the top ten carry 19%. The receptor comes from a male donor with ankylosing spondylitis. V and J are TRBV4-1 and TRBJ2-3; 7 bases fit TRBD2. The sample comprised blood, either unsorted or a sorted T cell fraction (not recorded which). CDR3 coding DNA: TGCGCCAGCAGCCATCGGGGGGCAGATACGCAGTATTTT. The encoded protein is CASSHRGADTQYF.